This T cell receptor (beta chain) was found in a study of graft-versus-host responses after intestinal transplantation. Across the whole study: As for transplant type, recipients had multivisceral, liver-intestinal, or isolated intestinal grafts. General study results and limits: Some GvH clones were seen earlier in gut or blood, suggesting intestinal origin.

Using immunoSEQ multiplex PCR, the repertoire was profiled, and TCRdb retains in-frame clones only, with some absent. The sample shows 9,500 to 15,000 clones, 35% of them seen only once. CDR3 length equals 13 residues. The V and J ends lost 0 bases and 2 bases respectively, with 8 bases between them. Germline values: CDR1 GTSNPN, CDR2 SVGIG (reference sequence). The study plated some 200,000 CFSE-labeled responders with some 200,000 irradiated, violet-dye-labeled stimulators. This receptor was taken from a human patient who received an intestinal transplant. Source: alloreactive CD8+ T cells from a mixed lymphocyte reaction culture, taken before intestinal transplant. Described subset: CFSE-low proliferating T cells sorted from approximately six-day pre-transplant mixed lymphocyte reaction (GvH or HvG direction). The chain couples TRBV30 to TRBJ2-7, with D unclear. CDR3 loop: CAWSVGYTYEQYF. As DNA, the CDR3 is TGTGCCTGGAGTGTAGGTTATACCTACGAGCAGTACTTC.